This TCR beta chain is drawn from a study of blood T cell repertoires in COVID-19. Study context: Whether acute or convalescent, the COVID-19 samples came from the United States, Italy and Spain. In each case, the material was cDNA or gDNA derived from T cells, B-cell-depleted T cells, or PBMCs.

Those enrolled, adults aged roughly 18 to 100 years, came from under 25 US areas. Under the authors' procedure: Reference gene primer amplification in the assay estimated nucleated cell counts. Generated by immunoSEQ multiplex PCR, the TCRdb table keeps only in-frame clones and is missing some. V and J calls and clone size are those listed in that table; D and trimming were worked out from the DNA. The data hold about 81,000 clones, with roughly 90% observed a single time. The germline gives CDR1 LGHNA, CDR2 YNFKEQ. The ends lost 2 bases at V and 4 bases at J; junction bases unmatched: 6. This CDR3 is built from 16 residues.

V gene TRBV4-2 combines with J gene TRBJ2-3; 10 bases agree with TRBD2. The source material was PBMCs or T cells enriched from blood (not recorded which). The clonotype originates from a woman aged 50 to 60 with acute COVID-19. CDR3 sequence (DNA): TGTGCCAGCAGCCAACTAGCGGGAGTAGACGCAGATACGCAGTATTTT. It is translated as CASSQLAGVDADTQYF.